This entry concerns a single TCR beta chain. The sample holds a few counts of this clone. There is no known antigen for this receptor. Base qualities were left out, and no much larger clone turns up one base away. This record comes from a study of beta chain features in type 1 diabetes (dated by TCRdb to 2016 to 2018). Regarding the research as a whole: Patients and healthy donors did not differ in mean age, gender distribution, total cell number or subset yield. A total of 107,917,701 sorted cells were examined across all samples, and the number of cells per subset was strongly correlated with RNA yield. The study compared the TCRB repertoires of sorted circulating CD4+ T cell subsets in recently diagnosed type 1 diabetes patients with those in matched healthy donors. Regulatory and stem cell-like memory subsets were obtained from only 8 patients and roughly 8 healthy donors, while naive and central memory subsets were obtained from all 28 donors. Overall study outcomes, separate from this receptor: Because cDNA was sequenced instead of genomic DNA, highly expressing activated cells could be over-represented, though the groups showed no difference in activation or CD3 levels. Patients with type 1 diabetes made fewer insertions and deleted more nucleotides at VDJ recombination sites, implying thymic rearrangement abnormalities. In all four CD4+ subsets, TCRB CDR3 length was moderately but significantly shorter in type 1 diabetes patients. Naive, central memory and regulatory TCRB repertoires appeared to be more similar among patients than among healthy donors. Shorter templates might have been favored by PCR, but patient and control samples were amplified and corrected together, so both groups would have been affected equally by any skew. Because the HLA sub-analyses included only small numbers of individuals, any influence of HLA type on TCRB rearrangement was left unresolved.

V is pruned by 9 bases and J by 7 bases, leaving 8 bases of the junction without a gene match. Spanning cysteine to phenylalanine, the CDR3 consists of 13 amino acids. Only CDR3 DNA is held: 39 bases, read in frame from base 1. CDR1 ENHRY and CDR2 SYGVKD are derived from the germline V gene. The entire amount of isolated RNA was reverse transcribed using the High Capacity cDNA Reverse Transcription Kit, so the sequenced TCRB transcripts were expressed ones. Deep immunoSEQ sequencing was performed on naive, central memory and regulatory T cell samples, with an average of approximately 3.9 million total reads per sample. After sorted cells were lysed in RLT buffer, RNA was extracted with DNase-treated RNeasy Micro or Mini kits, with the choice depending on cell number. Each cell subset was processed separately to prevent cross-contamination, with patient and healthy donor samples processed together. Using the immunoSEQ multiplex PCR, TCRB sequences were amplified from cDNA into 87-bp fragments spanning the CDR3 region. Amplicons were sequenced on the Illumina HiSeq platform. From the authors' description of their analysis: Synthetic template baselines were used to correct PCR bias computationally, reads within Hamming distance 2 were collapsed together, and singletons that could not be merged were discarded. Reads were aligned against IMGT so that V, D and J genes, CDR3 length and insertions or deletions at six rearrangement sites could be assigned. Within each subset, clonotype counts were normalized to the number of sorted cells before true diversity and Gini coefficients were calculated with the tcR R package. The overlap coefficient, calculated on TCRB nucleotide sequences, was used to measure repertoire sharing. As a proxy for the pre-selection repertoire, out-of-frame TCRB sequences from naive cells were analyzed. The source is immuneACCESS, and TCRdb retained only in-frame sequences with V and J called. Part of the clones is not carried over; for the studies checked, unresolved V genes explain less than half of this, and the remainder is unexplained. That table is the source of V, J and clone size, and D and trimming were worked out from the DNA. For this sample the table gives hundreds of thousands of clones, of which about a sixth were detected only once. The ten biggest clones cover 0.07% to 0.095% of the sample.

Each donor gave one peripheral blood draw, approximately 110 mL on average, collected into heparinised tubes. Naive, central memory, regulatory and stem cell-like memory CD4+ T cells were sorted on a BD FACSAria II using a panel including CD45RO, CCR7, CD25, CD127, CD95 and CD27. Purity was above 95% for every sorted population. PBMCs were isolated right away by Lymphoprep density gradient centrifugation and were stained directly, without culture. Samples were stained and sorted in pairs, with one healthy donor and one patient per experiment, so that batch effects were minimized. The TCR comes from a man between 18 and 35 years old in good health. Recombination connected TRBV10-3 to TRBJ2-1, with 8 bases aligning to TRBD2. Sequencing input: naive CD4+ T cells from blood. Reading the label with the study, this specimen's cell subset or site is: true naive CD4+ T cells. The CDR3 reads CAMRERGRNEQFF. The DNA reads TGTGCCATGAGGGAGCGGGGGCGGAATGAGCAGTTCTTC.